This T cell receptor beta chain was captured by sequencing in a study of cytomegalovirus exposure and HLA in healthy donors. Amplification used 60 Vbeta primers and 13 Jbeta primers. TCRdb's table, derived via immunoSEQ multiplex PCR, lists solely in-frame clones and lacks some. The sample contains about 140,000 clones, about four fifths of which appear only once. About this clone itself: What it binds is unknown.

CDR3 length: 18 residues. V dropped 3 bases and J dropped 5; count of bases not matched to a gene: 16. Per the germline V gene, CDR1 is MGHRA and CDR2 is YSYEKL. Study-wide results and limits: In most subjects, TCR beta sequences reportedly gave accurate predictions of HLA-A and HLA-B alleles. In vitro work confirmed that a few CMV-associated chains recognize CMV antigens. Earlier analysis yielded a pattern in which most TCR beta V segments were productive about 87% or about 30% of the time. The study labeled about 160 TCR beta chains cytomegalovirus-associated.

The chain employs TRBV4-1 and TRBJ1-2; 9 nucleotides align to TRBD1. Material: PBMCs. This TCR derives from a man aged 18-30 years in good health and CMV-seropositive. CDR3 sequence reads: CASSQAGTGHTSVYGYTF. CDR3 DNA: TGCGCCAGCAGCCAGGCCGGGACAGGGCATACTTCGGTTTATGGCTACACCTTC.